This record covers a single T cell receptor beta chain. Its target is not known. Time point noted: neoterminal ileum biopsy at postoperative endoscopy, about 6 months after surgery. This specimen belongs to a study of T cell repertoires in ileal Crohn's disease. The wider study: At surgery, around 40% of patients smoked, with median disease duration 7.9 years. Every patient was operated on for stricturing (roughly 60%) or penetrating (about 40%) complications. At postoperative colonoscopy, neoterminal ileum biopsies were taken as M6.

General observations from the study: Mucosal expansions were suggested to be mainly CD8 T cells.

The CDR3 sequence is 13 residues long. The germline V and J ends were trimmed by 5 bases and 6 bases, with 14 bases remaining between them. CDR1 SGHRS and CDR2 YFSETQ come from the germline V gene. Only in-frame clones appear in the TCRdb table, and some are missing; sequencing was by immunoSEQ multiplex PCR. The sample lists about 11,000 clones, over 55% occurring once. This chain connects TRBV5-1 to TRBJ1-2; D remains unclear. The clonotype originates from an adult with Crohn's disease. The sample taken for sequencing was ileal tissue. The CDR3 DNA sequence: TGCGCCAGCAGGCCGACTACAGACAATGGCTACACCTTC. Its protein product is CASRPTTDNGYTF.